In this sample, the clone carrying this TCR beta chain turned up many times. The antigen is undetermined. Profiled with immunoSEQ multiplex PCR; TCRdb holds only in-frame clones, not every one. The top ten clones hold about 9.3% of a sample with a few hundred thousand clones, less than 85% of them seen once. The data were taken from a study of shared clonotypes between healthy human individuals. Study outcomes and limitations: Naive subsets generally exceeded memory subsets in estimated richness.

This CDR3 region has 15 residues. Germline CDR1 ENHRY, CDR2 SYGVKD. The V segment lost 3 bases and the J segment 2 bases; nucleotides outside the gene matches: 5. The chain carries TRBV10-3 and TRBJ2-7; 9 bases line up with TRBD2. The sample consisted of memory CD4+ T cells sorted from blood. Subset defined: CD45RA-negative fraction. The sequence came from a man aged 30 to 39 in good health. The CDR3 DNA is TGTGCCATCAGTGATGTGGCGGGAGGGGCCTACGAGCAGTACTTC. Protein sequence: CAISDVAGGAYEQYF.